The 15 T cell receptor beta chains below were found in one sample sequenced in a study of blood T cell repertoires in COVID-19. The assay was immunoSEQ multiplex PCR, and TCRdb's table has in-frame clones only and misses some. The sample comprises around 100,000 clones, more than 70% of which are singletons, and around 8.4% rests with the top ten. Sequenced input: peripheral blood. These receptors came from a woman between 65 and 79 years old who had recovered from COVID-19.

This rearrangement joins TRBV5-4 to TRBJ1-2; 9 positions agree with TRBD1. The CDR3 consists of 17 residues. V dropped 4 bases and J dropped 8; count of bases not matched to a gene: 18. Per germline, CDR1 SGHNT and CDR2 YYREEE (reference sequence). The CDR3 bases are TGTGCCAGCAGCCCGGACGTACTGGGACAGGGACGGGACGGCTACACCTTC. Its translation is CASSPDVLGQGRDGYTF.

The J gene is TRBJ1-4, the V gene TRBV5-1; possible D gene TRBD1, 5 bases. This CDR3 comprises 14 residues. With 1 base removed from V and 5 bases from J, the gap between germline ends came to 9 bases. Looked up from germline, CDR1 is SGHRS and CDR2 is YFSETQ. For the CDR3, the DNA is TGCGCCAGCAGCTTGACGGCAGGGAATGAAAAACTGTTTTTT. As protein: CASSLTAGNEKLFF.

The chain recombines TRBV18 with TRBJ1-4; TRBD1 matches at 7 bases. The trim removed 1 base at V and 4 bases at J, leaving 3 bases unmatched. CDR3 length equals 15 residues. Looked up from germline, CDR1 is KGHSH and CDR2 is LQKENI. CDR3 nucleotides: TGTGCCAGCTCACCACAGGGACAGTTTAATGAAAAACTGTTTTTT. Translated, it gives CASSPQGQFNEKLFF.

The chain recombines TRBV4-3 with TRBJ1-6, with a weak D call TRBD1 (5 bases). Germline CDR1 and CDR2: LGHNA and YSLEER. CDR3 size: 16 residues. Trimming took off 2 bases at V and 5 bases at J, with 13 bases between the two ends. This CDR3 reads CASSQRQGGNNSPLHF. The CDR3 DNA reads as TGCGCCAGCAGCCAAAGGCAGGGTGGGAATAATTCACCCCTCCACTTT.

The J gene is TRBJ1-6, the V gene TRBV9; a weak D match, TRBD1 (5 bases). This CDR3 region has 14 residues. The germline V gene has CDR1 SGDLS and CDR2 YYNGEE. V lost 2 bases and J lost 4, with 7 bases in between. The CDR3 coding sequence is TGTGCCAGCAGCGTGGGGGGGTATAATTCACCCCTCCACTTT. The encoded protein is CASSVGGYNSPLHF.

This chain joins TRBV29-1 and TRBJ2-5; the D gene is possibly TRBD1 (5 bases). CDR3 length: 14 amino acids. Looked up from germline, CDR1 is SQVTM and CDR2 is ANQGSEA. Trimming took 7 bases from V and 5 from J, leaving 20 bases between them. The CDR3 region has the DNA TGCAGCGCCCCTCTCAAGGACATTTGGGAGACCCAGTACTTC. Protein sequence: CSAPLKDIWETQYF.

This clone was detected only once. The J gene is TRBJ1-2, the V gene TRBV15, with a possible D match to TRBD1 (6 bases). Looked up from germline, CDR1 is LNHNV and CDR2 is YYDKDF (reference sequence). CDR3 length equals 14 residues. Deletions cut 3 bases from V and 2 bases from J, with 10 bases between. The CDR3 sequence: CATSSRRGNYGYTF. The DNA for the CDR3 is TGTGCCACCAGCAGCCGCAGGGGAAACTATGGCTACACCTTC.

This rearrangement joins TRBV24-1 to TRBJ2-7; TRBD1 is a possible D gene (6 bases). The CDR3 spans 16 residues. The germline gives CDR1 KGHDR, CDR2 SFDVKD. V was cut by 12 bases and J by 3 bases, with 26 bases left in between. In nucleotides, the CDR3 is TGTGCCCCCGGCGGAAGGGCGGACAGTAAAGACTACGAGCAGTACTTC. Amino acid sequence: CAPGGRADSKDYEQYF.

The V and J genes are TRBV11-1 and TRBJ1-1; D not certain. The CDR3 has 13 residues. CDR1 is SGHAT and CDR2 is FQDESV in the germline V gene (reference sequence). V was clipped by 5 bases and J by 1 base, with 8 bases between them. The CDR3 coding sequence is TGTGCCAGCAGCCTTCAGCGGAACACTGAAGCTTTCTTT. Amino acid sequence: CASSLQRNTEAFF.

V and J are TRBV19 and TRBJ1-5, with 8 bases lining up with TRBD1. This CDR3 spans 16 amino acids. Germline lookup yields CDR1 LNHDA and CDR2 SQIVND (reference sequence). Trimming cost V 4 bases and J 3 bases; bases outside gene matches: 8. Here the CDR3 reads CASSSFGTGYNQPQHF. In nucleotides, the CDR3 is TGTGCCAGTAGTAGCTTCGGGACAGGATACAATCAGCCCCAGCATTTT. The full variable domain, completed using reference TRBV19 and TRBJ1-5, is DGGITQSPKYLFRKEGQNVTLSCEQNLNHDAMYWYRQDPGQGLRLIYYSQIVNDFQKGDIAEGYSVSREKKESFPLTVTSAQKNPTAFYLCASSSFGTGYNQPQHFGDGTRLSIL.

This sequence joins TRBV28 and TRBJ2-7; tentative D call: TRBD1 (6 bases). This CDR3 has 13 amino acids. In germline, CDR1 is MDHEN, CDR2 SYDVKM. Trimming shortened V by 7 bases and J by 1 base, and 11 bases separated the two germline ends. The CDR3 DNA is TGTGCCAGCACAAACAGGGATTCCTACGAGCAGTACTTC. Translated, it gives CASTNRDSYEQYF.

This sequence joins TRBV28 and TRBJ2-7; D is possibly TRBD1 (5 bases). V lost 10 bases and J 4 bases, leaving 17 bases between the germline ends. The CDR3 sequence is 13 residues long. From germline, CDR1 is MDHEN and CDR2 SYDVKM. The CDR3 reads CATTLAGRYEQYF. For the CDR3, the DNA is TGTGCCACCACCCTGGCAGGGCGGTACGAGCAGTACTTC.

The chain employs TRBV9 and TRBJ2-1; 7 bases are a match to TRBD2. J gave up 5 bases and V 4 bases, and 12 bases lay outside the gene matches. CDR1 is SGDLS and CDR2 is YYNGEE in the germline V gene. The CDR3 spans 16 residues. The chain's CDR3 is CASSPVGGRGDNEQFF. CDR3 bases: TGTGCCAGCAGCCCAGTAGGAGGCCGGGGGGACAATGAGCAGTTCTTC. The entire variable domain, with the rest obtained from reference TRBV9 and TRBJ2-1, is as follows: DSGVTQTPKHLITATGQRVTLRCSPRSGDLSVYWYQQSLDQGLQFLIQYYNGEERAKGNILERFSAQQFPDLHSELNLSSLELGDSALYFCASSPVGGRGDNEQFFGPGTRLTVL.

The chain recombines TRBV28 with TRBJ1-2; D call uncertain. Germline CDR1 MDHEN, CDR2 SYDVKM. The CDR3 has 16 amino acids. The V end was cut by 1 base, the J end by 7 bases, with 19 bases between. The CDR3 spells CASSLYPVGVAAGYTF. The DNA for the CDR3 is TGTGCCAGCAGTTTATACCCCGTCGGGGTCGCGGCTGGCTACACCTTC.

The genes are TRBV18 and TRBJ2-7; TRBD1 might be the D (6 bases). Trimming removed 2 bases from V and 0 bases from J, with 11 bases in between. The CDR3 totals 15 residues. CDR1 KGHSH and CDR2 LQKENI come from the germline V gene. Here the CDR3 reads CASSPYPGDSYEQYF. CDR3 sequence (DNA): TGTGCCAGCTCACCATACCCAGGGGACTCCTACGAGCAGTACTTC.